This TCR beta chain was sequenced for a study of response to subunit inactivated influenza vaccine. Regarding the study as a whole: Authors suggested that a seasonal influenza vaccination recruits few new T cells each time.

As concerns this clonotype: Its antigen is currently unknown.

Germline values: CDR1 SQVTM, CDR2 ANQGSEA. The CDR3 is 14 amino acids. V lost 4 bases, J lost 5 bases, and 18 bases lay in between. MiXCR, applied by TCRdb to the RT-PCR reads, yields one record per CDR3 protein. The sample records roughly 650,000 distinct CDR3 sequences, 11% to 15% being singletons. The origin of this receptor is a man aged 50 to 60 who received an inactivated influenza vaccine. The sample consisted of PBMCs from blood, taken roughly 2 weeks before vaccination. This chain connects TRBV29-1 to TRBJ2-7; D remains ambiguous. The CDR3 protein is CSVAPAYRLDEQYF. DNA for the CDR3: TGCAGCGTTGCCCCGGCTTATCGTTTGGACGAGCAGTACTTC.